This TCR beta chain was captured by sequencing in a study of Ad26.COV2.S vaccination and SARS-CoV-2 variants. About the study: Recipients of Ad26.COV2.S got it intramuscularly, once or twice 56 days apart.

This CDR3 has 14 residues. Trimming removed 6 bases from V and 8 bases from J, with 16 bases in between. Germline values: CDR1 SNHLY, CDR2 FYNNEI. Using immunoSEQ multiplex PCR, the repertoire was profiled, and TCRdb retains in-frame clones only, with some absent. There are hundreds of thousands of clones in the sample; roughly 90% occur only once, and under 6% lies in the top ten. Treatment defined: around 19 received Ad26.COV2.S at low or high dose, single or two shots; 5 received placebo; per-sample allocation not given. Vaccine and placebo recipients were sampled on day 63 after the first injection.

The origin of this receptor is a person between 18 and 59 years old who received the Ad26.COV2.S COVID-19 vaccine or a placebo. The sample was peripheral blood, taken in a trial of Ad26.COV2.S vaccine versus placebo. The J gene is TRBJ1-4, the V gene TRBV2; D remains ambiguous. DNA for the CDR3: TGTGCCAGCAGCGCCCCCGGGGTGGGAGAAAAACTGTTTTTT. Residues: CASSAPGVGEKLFF. Complete variable domain (other parts from reference TRBV2 and TRBJ1-4): EPEVTQTPSHQVTQMGQEVILRCVPISNHLYFYWYRQILGQKVEFLVSFYNNEISEKSEIFDDQFSVERPDGSNFTLKIRSTKLEDSAMYFCASSAPGVGEKLFFGSGTQLSVL.